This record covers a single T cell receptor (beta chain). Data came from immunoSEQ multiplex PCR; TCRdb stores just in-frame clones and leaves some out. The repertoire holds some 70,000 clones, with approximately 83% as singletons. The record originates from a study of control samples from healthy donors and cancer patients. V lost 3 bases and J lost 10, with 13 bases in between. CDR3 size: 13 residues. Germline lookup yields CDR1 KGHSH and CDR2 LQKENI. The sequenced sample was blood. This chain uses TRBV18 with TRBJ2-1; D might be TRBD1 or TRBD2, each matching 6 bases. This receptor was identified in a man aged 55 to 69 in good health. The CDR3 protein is CASSPSGAREQFF. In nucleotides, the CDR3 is TGTGCCAGCTCACCGTCGGGGGCGAGGGAGCAGTTCTTC.